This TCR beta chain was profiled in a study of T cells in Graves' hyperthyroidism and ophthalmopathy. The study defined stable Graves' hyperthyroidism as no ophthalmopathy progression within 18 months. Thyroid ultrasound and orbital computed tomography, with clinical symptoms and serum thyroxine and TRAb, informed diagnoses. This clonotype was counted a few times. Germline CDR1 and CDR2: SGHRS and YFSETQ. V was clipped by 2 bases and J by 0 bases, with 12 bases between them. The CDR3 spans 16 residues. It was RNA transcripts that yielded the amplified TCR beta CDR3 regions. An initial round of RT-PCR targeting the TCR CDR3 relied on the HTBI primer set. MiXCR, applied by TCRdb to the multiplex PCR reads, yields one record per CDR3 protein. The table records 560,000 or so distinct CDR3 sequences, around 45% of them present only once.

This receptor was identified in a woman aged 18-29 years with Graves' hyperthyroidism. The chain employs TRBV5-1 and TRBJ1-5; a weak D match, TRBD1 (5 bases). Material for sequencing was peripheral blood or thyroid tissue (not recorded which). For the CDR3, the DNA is TGCGCCAGCAGCTTTGTTCCGGGGGATAGCAATCAGCCCCAGCATTTT. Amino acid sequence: CASSFVPGDSNQPQHF.